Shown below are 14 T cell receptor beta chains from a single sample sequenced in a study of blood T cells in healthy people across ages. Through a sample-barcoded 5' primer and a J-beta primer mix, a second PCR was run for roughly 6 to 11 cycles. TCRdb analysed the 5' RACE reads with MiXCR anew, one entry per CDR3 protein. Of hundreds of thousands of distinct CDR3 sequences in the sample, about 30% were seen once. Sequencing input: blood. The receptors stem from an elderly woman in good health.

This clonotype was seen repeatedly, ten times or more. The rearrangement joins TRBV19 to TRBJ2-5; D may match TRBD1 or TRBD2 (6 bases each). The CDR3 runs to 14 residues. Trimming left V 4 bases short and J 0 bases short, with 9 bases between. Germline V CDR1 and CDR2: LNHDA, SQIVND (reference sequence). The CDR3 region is CASSKGGHQETQYF. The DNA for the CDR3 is TGTGCCAGTAGTAAGGGGGGACACCAAGAGACCCAGTACTTC.

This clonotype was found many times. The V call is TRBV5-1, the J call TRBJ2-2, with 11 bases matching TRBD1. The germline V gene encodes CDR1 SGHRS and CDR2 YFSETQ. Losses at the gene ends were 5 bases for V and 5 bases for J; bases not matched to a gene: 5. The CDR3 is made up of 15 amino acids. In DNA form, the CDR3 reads TGCGCCAGCAGTTCCGGGACAGGGGGAACCGGGGAGCTGTTTTTT. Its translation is CASSSGTGGTGELFF.

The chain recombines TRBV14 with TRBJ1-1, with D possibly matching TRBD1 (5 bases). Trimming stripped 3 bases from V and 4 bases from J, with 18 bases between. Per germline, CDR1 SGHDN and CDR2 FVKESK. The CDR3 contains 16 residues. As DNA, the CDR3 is TGTGCCAGCAGCCACCTTAAGGGGACGTTTAGCACTGAAGCTTTCTTT. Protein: CASSHLKGTFSTEAFF.

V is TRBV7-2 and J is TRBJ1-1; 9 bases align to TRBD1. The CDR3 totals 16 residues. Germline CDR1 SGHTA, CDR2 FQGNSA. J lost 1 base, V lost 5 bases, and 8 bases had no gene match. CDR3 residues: CASSPGTGWSNTEAFF. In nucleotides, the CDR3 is TGTGCCAGCAGCCCTGGGACAGGGTGGTCGAACACTGAAGCTTTCTTT.

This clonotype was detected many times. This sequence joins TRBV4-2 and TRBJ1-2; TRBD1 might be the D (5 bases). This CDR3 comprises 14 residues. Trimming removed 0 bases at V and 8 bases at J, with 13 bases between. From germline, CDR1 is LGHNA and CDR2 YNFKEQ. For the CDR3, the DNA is TGTGCCAGCAGCCAAGATGCCAGGGTGGAGGGCTACACCTTC. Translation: CASSQDARVEGYTF.

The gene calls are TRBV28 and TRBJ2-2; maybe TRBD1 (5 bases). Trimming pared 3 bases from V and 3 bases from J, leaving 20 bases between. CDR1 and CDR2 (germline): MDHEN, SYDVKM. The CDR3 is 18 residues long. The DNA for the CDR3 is TGTGCCAGCAGTTTCCACCCCGTCAGGGCCGCGGACACCGGGGAGCTGTTTTTT. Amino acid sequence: CASSFHPVRAADTGELFF.

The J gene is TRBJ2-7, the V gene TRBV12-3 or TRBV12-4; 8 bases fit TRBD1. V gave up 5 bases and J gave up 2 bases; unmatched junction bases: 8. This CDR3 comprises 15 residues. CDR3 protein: CASSPSGGRTYEQYF. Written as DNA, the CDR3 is TGTGCCAGCAGTCCATCAGGGGGCAGAACCTACGAGCAGTACTTC.

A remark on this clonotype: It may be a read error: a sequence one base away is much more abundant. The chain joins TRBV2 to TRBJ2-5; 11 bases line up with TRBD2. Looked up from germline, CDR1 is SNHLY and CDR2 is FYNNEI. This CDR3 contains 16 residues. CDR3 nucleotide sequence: TGTGCCTGCAGCCGTCTAGCGGGGGGCAGGCAAGAGACCCAGTACTTC. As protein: CACSRLAGGRQETQYF.

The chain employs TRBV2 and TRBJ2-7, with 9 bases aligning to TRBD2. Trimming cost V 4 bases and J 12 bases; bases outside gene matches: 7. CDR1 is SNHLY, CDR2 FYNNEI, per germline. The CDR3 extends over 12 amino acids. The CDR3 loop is CASSGGPSGAYF. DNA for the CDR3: TGTGCCAGCAGTGGGGGGCCTAGCGGGGCGTACTTC.

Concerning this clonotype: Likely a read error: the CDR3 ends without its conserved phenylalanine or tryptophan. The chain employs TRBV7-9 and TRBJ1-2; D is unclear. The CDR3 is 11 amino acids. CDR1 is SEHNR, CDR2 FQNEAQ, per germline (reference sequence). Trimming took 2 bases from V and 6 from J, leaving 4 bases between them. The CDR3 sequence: CASSLLDGYTL. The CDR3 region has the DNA TGTGCCAGCAGCTTATTGGATGGCTACACCCTC.

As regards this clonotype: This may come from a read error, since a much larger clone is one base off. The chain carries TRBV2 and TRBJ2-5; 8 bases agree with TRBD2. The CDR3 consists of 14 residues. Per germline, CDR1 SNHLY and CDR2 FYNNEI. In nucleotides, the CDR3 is TGTGTCAGCAGTGCGACTAGCGACCAAGAGACCCAGTACTTC. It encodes CVSSATSDQETQYF.

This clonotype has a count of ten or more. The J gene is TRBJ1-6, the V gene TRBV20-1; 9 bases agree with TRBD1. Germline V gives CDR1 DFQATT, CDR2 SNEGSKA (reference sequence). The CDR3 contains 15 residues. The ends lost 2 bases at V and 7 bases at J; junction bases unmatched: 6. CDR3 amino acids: CSARPGTGSNSPLHF. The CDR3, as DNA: TGCAGTGCTAGACCCGGGACAGGGAGCAATTCACCCCTCCACTTT.

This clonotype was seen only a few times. The CDR3 region has the DNA TGTGCCAGCAGCCTGGCGGGGGTCGTCAATGAGCAGTTCTTC. Protein product: CASSLAGVVNEQFF. This sequence joins TRBV7-9 and TRBJ2-1, with 7 bases aligning to TRBD2. Germline values: CDR1 SEHNR, CDR2 FQNEAQ (reference sequence). V trimming: 5 bases; J trimming: 6 bases; junction bases outside the gene matches: 7. This CDR3 has 14 amino acids.

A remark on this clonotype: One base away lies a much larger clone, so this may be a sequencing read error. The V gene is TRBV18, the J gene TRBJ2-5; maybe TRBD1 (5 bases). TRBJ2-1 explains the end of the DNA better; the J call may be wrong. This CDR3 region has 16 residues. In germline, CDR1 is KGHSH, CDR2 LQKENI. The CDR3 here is CASSPPGQEYQETQFF. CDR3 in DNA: TGTGCCAGCTCACCACCGGGGCAGGAGTACCAAGAGACCCAGTTCTTC.